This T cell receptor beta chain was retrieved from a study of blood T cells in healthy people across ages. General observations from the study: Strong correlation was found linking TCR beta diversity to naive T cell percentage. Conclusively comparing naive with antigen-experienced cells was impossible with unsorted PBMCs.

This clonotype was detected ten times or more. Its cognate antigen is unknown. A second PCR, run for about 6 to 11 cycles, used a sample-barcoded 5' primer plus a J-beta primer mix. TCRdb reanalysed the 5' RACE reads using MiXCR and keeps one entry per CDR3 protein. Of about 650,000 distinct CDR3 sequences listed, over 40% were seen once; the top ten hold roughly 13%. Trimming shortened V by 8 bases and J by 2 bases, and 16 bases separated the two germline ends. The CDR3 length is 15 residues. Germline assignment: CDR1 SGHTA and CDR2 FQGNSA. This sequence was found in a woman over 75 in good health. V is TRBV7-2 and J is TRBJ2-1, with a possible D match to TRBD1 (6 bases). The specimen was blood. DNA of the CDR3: TGTGCCAGCCTACCCCAGGGGAGCACCTACAATGAGCAGTTCTTC. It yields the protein CASLPQGSTYNEQFF.